This record looks at one T cell receptor (beta chain) sequence and its context. No cognate antigen has been identified for it. No quality values exist for individual bases; no much larger clone is one base distant. Patients with a history of autoimmune disease or receiving systemic immunosuppression were excluded from the trial. Peripheral blood for TCR sequencing was collected from all dose cohorts at baseline, on cycle 4 day 1, and on cycle 7 day 1. The samples were taken from a phase I, first-in-human, multicenter, open-label dose-escalation trial of ivuxolimab. Adults with locally advanced or metastatic melanoma, renal cell, hepatocellular, or head and neck squamous cell carcinoma were enrolled in the trial. Before TCR sequencing, CD4+ T cells and CD8+ T cells were sorted from peripheral blood as separate populations. Genomic DNA was extracted from sorted cells for sequencing of the TCRbeta CDR3 region. The immunoSEQ Assay was used to sequence the TCRbeta CDR3 regions. TCRdb took over this immuneACCESS table, retaining in-frame rearrangements with V and J assigned. Such tables are incomplete; in checked studies, under half of the missing clones stem from an unresolved V gene, and the remainder is unexplained. Counted in this sample were around 99,000 clones; around 93% of them appeared once. The leading ten clones occupy 1% to 1.5% of the sample.

These data are taken from a study of OX40 agonist ivuxolimab in advanced cancers. A note on the overall study: The costimulatory receptor OX40 (CD134) was targeted by ivuxolimab, a fully human IgG2 agonistic monoclonal antibody. Intravenous ivuxolimab was administered to patients every 2 weeks at six dose levels: 0.01, 0.1, 0.3, 1.5, 3 and 10 mg/kg. Of the roughly 51 patients in dose escalation, around 19 had hepatocellular carcinoma, some 15 had melanoma, 9 had renal cell carcinoma and 9 had head and neck cancer. The dose-escalation cohort was 82.7% male with a mean age of about 65 years, ranging from about 23 to 85. Patients were allowed to have had prior anti-PD-1, anti-PD-L1 or anti-CTLA-4 therapy, and around 43% of the dose-escalation patients had been treated with checkpoint inhibitors. Partial responses occurred in three dose-escalation patients, of whom one had hepatocellular carcinoma and two had cutaneous melanoma. Peripheral TCRbeta sequencing aimed to test whether ivuxolimab altered TCR sequence diversity and caused clonal T-cell expansion. The paper describes the monotherapy dose-escalation part (N = 52 patients) of the phase I trial of ivuxolimab. What the authors observed across the whole study: In partial responders in the 0.1-3.0 mg/kg groups, normalized peripheral clonal expansion was found to be among the lowest, especially among CD8+ T cells. Low levels of normalized T-cell clonal expansion were also seen in some patients who did not respond. After ivuxolimab, more expanded clones were found on average in CD8+ T cells than in CD4+ T cells. At doses from 0.1 to 3.0 mg/kg, clonal expansion was seen in both CD4+ and CD8+ blood T cells between baseline and week 6. Antigen specificity was not determined for the clonally expanded peripheral T cells.

CDR1 and CDR2, per the germline V gene, are SGHTA and FQGNSA. The germline V and J ends show losses of 7 bases and 6 bases respectively, and no gene match explains 12 bases of the junction. Including the terminal cysteine and phenylalanine, the CDR3 comprises 16 residues. Of the read, only the CDR3 DNA is kept; its 48 bases are in frame from base 1. This chain is built from TRBV7-2 and TRBJ1-6, with 7 bases aligning to TRBD1. Sequencing was performed on CD4+ or CD8+ T cells sorted from blood, taken in a trial of the OX40 agonist ivuxolimab. The receptor comes from an adult with an advanced solid tumor such as melanoma, head and neck, liver or kidney cancer. The nucleotides are TGTGCCAGCACCACTGACATGGGGACAGCTAATTCACCCCTCCACTTT. It is translated as CASTTDMGTANSPLHF. Here the CDR3 is joined to the reference TRBV7-2 and TRBJ1-6 genes, and the full variable domain is: GAGVSQSPSNKVTEKGKDVELRCDPISGHTALYWYRQSLGQGLEFLIYFQGNSAPDKSGLPSDRFSAERTGGSVSTLTIQRTQQEDSAVYLCASTTDMGTANSPLHFGNGTRLTVT.